This TCR beta chain was identified during a study of cytomegalovirus exposure and HLA in healthy donors. Study results and caveats: Rarity characterized most TCR sequences, yet some public TCRs appeared in many donors. The study designated about 180 TCR beta chains cytomegalovirus-associated. According to a subsequent analysis, TCR clusters identified in the first cohort showed a tendency to co-occur across the approximately 120 validation repertoires.

Donors were drawn from the approximately 120-subject validation cohort, separate from the approximately 680-subject first cohort. Germline CDR1 and CDR2: MDHEN and SYDVKM. Trimming took off 4 bases at V and 7 bases at J, with 8 bases between the two ends. There are 11 residues in the CDR3. The table lists this clone with a count of one. Its target is unknown. Some clones are missing from TCRdb's copy, which holds only in-frame ones; the method was immunoSEQ multiplex PCR. The sample lists 100,000 to 120,000 clones, around 89% occurring once. What was sequenced was PBMCs. The rearrangement uses TRBV28 and TRBJ2-7; D not resolved. The sequence derives from a woman in her 30s in good health and CMV-seropositive. CDR3 loop: CASSSLFEQYF. DNA for the CDR3: TGTGCCAGCAGTTCCCTCTTTGAGCAGTACTTC.